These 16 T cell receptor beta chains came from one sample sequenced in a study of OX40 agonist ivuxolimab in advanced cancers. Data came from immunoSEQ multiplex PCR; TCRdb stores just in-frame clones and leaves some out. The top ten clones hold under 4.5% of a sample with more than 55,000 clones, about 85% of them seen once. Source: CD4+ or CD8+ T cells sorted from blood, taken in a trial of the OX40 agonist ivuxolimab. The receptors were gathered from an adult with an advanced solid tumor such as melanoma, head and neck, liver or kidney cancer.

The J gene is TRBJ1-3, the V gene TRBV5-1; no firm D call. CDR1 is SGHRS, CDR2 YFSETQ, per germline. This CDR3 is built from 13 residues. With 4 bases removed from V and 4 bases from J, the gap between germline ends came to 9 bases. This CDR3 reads CASSRGEGNTIYF. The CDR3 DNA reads TGCGCCAGCAGCCGAGGAGAGGGAAACACCATATATTTT. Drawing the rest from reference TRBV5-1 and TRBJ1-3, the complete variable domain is KAGVTQTPRYLIKTRGQQVTLSCSPISGHRSVSWYQQTPGQGLQFLFEYFSETQRNKGNFPGRFSGRQFSNSRSEMNVSTLELGDSALYLCASSRGEGNTIYFGEGSWLTVV.

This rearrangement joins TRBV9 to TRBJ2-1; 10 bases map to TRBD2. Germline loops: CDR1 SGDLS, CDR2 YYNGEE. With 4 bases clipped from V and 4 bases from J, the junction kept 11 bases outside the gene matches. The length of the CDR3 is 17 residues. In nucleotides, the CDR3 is TGTGCCAGCAGCAGAGTCCTCCAGCGGGGGGGATACAATGAGCAGTTCTTC. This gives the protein CASSRVLQRGGYNEQFF.

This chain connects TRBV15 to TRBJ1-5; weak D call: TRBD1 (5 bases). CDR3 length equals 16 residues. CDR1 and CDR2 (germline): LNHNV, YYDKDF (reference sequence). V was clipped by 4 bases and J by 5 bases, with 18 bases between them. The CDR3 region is CATSTRDLGGYQPQHF. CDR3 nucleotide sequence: TGTGCCACCAGCACCCGGGACCTTGGGGGTTATCAGCCCCAGCATTTT.

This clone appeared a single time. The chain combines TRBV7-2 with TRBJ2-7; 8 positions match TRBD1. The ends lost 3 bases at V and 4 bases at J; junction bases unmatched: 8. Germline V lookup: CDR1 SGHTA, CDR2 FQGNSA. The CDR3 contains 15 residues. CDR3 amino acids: CASSLTDRGAYEQYF. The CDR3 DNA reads TGTGCCAGCAGCTTGACCGACAGGGGAGCGTACGAGCAGTACTTC.

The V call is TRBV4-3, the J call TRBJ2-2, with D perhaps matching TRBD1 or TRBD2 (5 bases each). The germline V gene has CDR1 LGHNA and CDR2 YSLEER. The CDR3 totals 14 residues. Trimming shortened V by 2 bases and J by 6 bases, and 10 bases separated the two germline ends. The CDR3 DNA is TGCGCCAGCAGCCAACGTGGGGGTTCCGGGGAGCTGTTTTTT. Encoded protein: CASSQRGGSGELFF.

The CDR3: CATSITWLAEQYF. The CDR3 DNA reads TGTGCCACCAGCATCACGTGGCTGGCCGAGCAGTACTTC. This chain uses TRBV19 with TRBJ2-7, with D uncertain. CDR1 and CDR2 (germline): LNHDA, SQIVND (reference sequence). The CDR3 loop spans 13 amino acids. V lost 10 bases and J lost 6, with 19 bases in between. Looking up the rest from reference TRBV19 and TRBJ2-7 gives the full variable domain: DGGITQSPKYLFRKEGQNVTLSCEQNLNHDAMYWYRQDPGQGLRLIYYSQIVNDFQKGDIAEGYSVSREKKESFPLTVTSAQKNPTAFYLCATSITWLAEQYFGPGTRLTVT.

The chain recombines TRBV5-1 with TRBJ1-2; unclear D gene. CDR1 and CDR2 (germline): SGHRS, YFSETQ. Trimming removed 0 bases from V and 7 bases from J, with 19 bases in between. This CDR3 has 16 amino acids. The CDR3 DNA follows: TGCGCCAGCAGCTTGGTGTCCACTAATACTCAGGCTGGCTACACCTTC. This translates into CASSLVSTNTQAGYTF.

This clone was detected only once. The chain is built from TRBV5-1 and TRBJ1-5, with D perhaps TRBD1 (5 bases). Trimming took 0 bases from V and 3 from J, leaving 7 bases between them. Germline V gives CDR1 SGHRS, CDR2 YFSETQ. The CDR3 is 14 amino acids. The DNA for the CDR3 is TGCGCCAGCAGCTTGGGACAGAACAATCAGCCCCAGCATTTT. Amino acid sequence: CASSLGQNNQPQHF. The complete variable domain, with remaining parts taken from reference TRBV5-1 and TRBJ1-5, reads KAGVTQTPRYLIKTRGQQVTLSCSPISGHRSVSWYQQTPGQGLQFLFEYFSETQRNKGNFPGRFSGRQFSNSRSEMNVSTLELGDSALYLCASSLGQNNQPQHFGDGTRLSIL.

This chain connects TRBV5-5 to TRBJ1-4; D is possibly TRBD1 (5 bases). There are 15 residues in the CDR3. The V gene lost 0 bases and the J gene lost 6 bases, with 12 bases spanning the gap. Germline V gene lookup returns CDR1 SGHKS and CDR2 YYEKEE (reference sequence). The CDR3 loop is CASSLEGRDDEKLFF. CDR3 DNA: TGTGCCAGCAGCTTGGAGGGCAGGGATGATGAAAAACTGTTTTTT.

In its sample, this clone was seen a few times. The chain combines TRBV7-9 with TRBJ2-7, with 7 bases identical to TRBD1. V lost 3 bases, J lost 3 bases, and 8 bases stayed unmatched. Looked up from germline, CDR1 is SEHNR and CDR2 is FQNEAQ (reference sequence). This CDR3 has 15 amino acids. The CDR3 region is CASSFDREGFYEQYF. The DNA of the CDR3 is TGTGCCAGCAGCTTTGACAGGGAAGGTTTCTACGAGCAGTACTTC.

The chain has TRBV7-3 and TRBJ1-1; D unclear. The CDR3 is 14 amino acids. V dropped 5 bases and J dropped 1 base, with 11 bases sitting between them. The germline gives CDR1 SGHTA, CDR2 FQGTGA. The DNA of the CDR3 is TGTGCCAGCAGCCTGGCGGGCTCGAACACTGAAGCTTTCTTT. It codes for CASSLAGSNTEAFF. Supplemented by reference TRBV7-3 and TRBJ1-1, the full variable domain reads GAGVSQTPSNKVTEKGKYVELRCDPISGHTALYWYRQSLGQGPEFLIYFQGTGAADDSGLPNDRFFAVRPEGSVSTLKIQRTERGDSAVYLCASSLAGSNTEAFFGQGTRLTVV.

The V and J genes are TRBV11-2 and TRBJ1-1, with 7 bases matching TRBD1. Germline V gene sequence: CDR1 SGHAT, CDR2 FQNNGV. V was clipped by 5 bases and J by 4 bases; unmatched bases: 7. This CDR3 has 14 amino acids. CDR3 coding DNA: TGTGCCAGCAGCCACCCAGGGGGAGGCACTGAAGCTTTCTTT. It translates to CASSHPGGGTEAFF.

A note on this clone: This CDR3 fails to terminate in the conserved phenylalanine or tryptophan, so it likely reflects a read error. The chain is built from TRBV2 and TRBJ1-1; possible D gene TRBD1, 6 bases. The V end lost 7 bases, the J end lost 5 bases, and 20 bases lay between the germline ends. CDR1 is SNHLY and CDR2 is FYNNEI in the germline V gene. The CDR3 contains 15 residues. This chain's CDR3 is CASNPQGGIGTEAFS. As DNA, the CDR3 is TGTGCCAGCAACCCACAGGGTGGTATCGGGACTGAAGCTTTCTCT.

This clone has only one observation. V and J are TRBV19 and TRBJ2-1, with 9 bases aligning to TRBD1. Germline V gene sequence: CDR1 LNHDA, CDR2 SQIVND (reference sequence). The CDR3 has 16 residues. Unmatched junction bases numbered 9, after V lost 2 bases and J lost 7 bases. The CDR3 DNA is TGTGCCAGTAGTATAACGGACAGGGGCCCCTCAAATGAGCAGTTCTTC. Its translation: CASSITDRGPSNEQFF.

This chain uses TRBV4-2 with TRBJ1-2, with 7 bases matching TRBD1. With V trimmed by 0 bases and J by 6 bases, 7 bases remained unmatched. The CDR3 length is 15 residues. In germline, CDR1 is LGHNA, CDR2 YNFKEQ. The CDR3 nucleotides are TGTGCCAGCAGCCAAGATGGGAGGGGGCGAGATGGCTACACCTTC. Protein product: CASSQDGRGRDGYTF.

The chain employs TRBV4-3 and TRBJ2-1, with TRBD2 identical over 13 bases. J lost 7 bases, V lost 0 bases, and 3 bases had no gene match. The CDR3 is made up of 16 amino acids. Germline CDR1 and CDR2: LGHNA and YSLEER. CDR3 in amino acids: CASSQEVTSGGNEQFF. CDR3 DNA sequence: TGCGCCAGCAGCCAAGAAGTGACTAGCGGGGGGAATGAGCAGTTCTTC.